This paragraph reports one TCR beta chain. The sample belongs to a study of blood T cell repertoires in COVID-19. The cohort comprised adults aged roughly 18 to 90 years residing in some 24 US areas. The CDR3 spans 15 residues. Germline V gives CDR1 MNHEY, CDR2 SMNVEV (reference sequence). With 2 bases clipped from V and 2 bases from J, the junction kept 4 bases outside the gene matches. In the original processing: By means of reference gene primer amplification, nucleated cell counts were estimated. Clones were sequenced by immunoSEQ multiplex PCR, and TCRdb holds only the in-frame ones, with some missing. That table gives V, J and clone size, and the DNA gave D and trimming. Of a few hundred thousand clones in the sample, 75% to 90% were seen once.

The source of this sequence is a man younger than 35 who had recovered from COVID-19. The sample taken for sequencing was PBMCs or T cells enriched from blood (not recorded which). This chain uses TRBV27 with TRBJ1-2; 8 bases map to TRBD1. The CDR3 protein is CASSLQGQGNYGYTF. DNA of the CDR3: TGTGCCAGCAGTTTACAAGGACAGGGCAACTATGGCTACACCTTC.